This T cell receptor (beta chain) was captured in a study of CD8 T cells in Susac syndrome (dated by TCRdb to 2018 to 2020). Turning to the overall study: The study used repertoire sequencing to test whether antigen drove CD8+ T cell activation and differentiation in Susac syndrome.

Broad study findings and their caveats: The study acknowledged that relatively few individuals were included in the TCR sequencing and HLA analysis.

RNA was extracted using the RNeasy kit, and about 0.45 to 1 ug of the RNA was reverse transcribed with random hexamers. TCR beta CDR3 regions were amplified with the immunoSEQ multiplex PCR assay covering 54 Vbeta and 13 Jbeta segments. PCR amplification bias was corrected by using a synthetic template baseline for primer optimization and computational correction. In the authors' own workflow: Reads were annotated to V, D and J genes according to IMGT and were analyzed with immunoSEQ Analyzer, with only productive sequences retained. Clonality was calculated as one minus the Shannon entropy normalized by log2 of the number of productive unique sequences. For each patient and control, public and private clones were evaluated among the 100 most prevalent clones. A clone was defined as Susac-specific if it was absent from the healthy and MS cohorts, from more than 850 published viral clones and from other ImmuneACCESS disease sequences. TCRdb trimmed public reads at Q25 via fastp, called clones via MiXCR and kept in-frame beta chains. Entries that share a CDR3 protein sequence are merged under the most common genes and DNA. The V and J calls reflect TCRdb's pipeline rather than the authors' work. This sample gives roughly 130,000 distinct CDR3 sequences in total; approximately 94% of them show up just once. The top ten clones comprise about 0.13% of the sample.

Peripheral blood CD8+ and CD4+ T cells from healthy donors, Susac syndrome patients and multiple sclerosis patients were profiled by high-throughput TCR beta sequencing. Multiple sclerosis controls were treatment-naive patients with stable or active relapsing-remitting disease fulfilling revised McDonald criteria. Bulk CD8+ and CD4+ T cells were purified by magnetic negative isolation, while CD8+ TEMRA cells were enriched using FACS. Blood was drawn into EDTA tubes, processed within 24 hours, and PBMCs were isolated by density gradient centrifugation. PBMCs destined for TCR sequencing were cryopreserved in liquid nitrogen and later thawed in a 37 °C water bath. The sorted or isolated CD4+, CD8+ and CD8+ TEMRA cells reached a purity of at least 90%. As for this clonotype: Its cognate antigen has yet to be identified. Base qualities are not at hand, and no much larger clone is one base apart.

This TCR was recovered from a human donor with multiple sclerosis. Sequenced sample: CD4+ T cells from PBMCs.

The nucleotide sequence reads TGTGCCAGCAGCATCAGGGTCGCCTCCTACAATGAGCAGTTCTTC. The encoded protein is CASSIRVASYNEQFF. The rearranged chain carries TRBV7-9 and TRBJ2-1, and possibly TRBD1, on 5 matching bases. Trimming removed 5 bases from V and 0 bases from J, leaving 11 bases between the germline ends. The germline V gene (reference sequence) gives CDR1 as SEHNR and CDR2 as FQNEAQ. The cysteine opens and the phenylalanine closes a CDR3 of 15 amino acids. Only the CDR3 region is kept as DNA, spanning 45 bases read in frame from base 1.